The 5 T cell receptor beta chains presented below share a single source sample, sequenced in a study of regulatory T cells in long-lasting Graves disease. Time point meaning: persistent/refractory GD, antithyroid drugs over 5 years with positive TRAb. Scientists built the TCR library using RNA that was extracted from PBMCs. Libraries of TCR beta came from iRepertoire HTBI primers plus Arm-PCR of CDR3 regions. TCRdb reprocessed the multiplex PCR reads with MiXCR, giving one entry per CDR3 protein. The table shows about 300,000 distinct CDR3 sequences, with roughly a fifth occurring only once. Specimen: peripheral blood mononuclear cells (PBMCs), collected when the disease was refractory, from a patient treated with antithyroid drugs. The receptors derive from a female donor with Graves disease.

This clonotype was counted between two and nine times. The rearrangement links TRBV19 to TRBJ2-5, with 8 bases aligning to TRBD1. In germline, CDR1 is LNHDA, CDR2 SQIVND (reference sequence). V was clipped by 5 bases and J by 5 bases; unmatched bases: 7. CDR3 length: 14 residues. DNA of the CDR3: TGTGCCAGTAGTGACCAGGGGGCCTGGGAGACCCAGTACTTC. Its translation: CASSDQGAWETQYF.

This clonotype has a count of ten or more. The chain's CDR3 is CSARGSTKNIQYF. The CDR3 DNA sequence: TGCAGTGCCCGCGGGAGTACCAAAAACATTCAGTACTTC. The chain combines TRBV20-1 with TRBJ2-4, with 7 bases aligning to TRBD2. V dropped 6 bases and J dropped 2; count of bases not matched to a gene: 4. This CDR3 is built from 13 residues. The germline V gene encodes CDR1 DFQATT and CDR2 SNEGSKA (reference sequence).

This clonotype has a handful of counts. J is TRBJ2-7 and V is TRBV5-1; the D is unclear. Looked up from germline, CDR1 is SGHRS and CDR2 is YFSETQ. The V and J ends lost 4 bases and 0 bases respectively, with 8 bases between them. The CDR3 sequence is 13 residues long. In DNA, the CDR3 is TGCGCCAGCAGCCGCACAGCCTCCTACGAGCAGTACTTC. Amino acid sequence: CASSRTASYEQYF.

The chain employs TRBV6-2 or TRBV6-3 and TRBJ1-4; D is undetermined. V dropped 2 bases and J dropped 5 bases, with 12 bases sitting between them. The germline gives CDR1 MNHEY, CDR2 SVGEGT. The CDR3 runs 15 residues. CDR3 in DNA: TGTGCCAGCAGTTACCTGGGCCGGCAAAATGAAAAACTGTTTTTT. Encoded protein: CASSYLGRQNEKLFF.

This clonotype showed up just a few times. This chain links TRBV5-1 with TRBJ2-7, with 10 positions matching TRBD1. CDR3 length: 14 residues. Germline CDR1 and CDR2: SGHRS and YFSETQ. Trimming took 4 bases from V and 3 from J; bases not matched to a gene: 4. CDR3 loop: CASSMGQGYYEQYF. The DNA of the CDR3 is TGCGCCAGCAGCATGGGACAGGGGTACTACGAGCAGTACTTC.